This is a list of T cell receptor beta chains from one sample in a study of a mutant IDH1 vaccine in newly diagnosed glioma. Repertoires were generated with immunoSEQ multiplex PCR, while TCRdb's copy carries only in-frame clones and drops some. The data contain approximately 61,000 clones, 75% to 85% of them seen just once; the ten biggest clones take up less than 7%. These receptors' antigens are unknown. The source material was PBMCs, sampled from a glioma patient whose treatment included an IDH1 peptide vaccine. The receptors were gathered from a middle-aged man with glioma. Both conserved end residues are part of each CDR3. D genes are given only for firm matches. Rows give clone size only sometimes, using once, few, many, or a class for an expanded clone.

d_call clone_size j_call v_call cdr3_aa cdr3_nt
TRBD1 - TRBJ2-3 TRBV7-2 CASSLASDRGTQYF TGTGCCAGCAGCTTAGCGTCGGACAGGGGAACGCAGTATTTT
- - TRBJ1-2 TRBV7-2 CASRPTGTPLGYGYTF TGTGCCAGCAGGCCAACCGGGACACCGCTAGGCTATGGCTACACCTTC
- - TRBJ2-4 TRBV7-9 CASSVNREAQYF TGTGCCAGCAGCGTTAACAGGGAGGCTCAGTACTTC
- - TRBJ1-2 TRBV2 CASSGPGGMGGYTF TGTGCCAGCAGTGGTCCCGGGGGGATGGGTGGCTACACCTTC
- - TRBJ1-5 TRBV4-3 CASSQSWGEKGNQPQHF TGCGCCAGCAGCCAATCCTGGGGGGAGAAGGGCAATCAGCCCCAGCATTTT
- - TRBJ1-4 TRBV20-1 CSAYREEKLFF TGCAGTGCTTACAGGGAGGAAAAACTGTTTTTT
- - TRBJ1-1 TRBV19 CASSAGRNTEAFF TGTGCCAGTAGTGCAGGGCGTAACACTGAAGCTTTCTTT
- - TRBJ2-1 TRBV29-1 CSALGQGGGIWEQFF TGCAGCGCCCTAGGACAGGGAGGGGGGATATGGGAGCAGTTCTTC
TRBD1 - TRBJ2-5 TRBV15 CATSPGTGETQYF TGTGCCACCAGCCCCGGGACAGGCGAGACCCAGTACTTC
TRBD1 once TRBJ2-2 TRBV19 CASTLRTGGTGELFF TGTGCCAGTACCTTAAGAACAGGGGGCACCGGGGAGCTGTTTTTT
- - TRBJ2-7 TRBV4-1 CASSQGGADLYEQYF TGCGCCAGCAGCCAAGGGGGGGCGGACCTCTACGAGCAGTACTTC
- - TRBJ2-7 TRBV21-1 CASSRGLAGGPTYEQYF TGTGCCAGCAGCAGGGGACTAGCGGGGGGGCCGACCTACGAGCAGTACTTC
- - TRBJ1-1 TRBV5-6 CASSLPVGVSDTEAFF TGTGCCAGCAGTTTACCCGTAGGGGTTTCGGACACTGAAGCTTTCTTT
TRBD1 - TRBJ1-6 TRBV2 CASIGDRANNSPLHF TGTGCCAGCATTGGGGACAGGGCAAATAATTCACCCCTCCACTTT
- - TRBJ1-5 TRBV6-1 CASSEFWEWSNQPQHF TGTGCCAGCAGTGAATTCTGGGAGTGGAGCAATCAGCCCCAGCATTTT
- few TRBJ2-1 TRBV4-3 CASSRGHLDEQFF TGCGCCAGCAGCCGCGGTCACCTTGATGAGCAGTTCTTC
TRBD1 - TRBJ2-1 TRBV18 CASSPTTGNNEQFF TGTGCCAGCTCTCCAACGACAGGGAACAATGAGCAGTTCTTC
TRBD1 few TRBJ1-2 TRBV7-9 CASSPAIGTGVYGYTF TGTGCCAGCAGCCCGGCTATCGGGACAGGGGTCTATGGCTACACCTTC
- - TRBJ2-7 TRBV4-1 CASSRPDRPYEQYF TGCGCCAGCAGCCGCCCGGACAGACCCTACGAGCAGTACTTC
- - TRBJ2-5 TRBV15 CATSRAGLQETQYF TGTGCCACCAGCAGAGCGGGACTCCAAGAGACCCAGTACTTC
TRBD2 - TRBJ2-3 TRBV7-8 CASSLLAGRDTQYF TGTGCCAGCAGCTTACTAGCGGGAAGAGATACGCAGTATTTT
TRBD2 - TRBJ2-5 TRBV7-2 CASSPRQGLEATQYF TGTGCCAGCAGCCCAAGGCAGGGACTAGAGGCGACCCAGTACTTC
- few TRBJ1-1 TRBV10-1 CASSESGRTEAFF TGCGCCAGCAGTGAGTCGGGGCGGACTGAAGCTTTCTTT
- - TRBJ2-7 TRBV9 CASSVTSSGSYEQYF TGTGCCAGCAGCGTAACTTCCAGCGGATCCTACGAGCAGTACTTC
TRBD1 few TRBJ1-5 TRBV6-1 CASSWTGGIQPQHF TGTGCCAGCAGCTGGACAGGGGGGATTCAGCCCCAGCATTTT
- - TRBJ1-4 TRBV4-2 CASSQDQGYEKLFF TGTGCCAGCAGCCAAGACCAGGGTTATGAAAAACTGTTTTTT
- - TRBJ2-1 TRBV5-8 CASSGVLVRNSEQFF TGTGCCAGCAGTGGGGTGCTAGTAAGGAATAGTGAGCAGTTCTTC
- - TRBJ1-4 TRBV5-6 CASSLADRGAAGKLFF TGTGCCAGCAGCTTGGCCGATCGTGGGGCGGCGGGAAAACTGTTTTTT
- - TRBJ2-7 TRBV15 CATRRTTGSSYEQYF TGTGCCACCAGGAGGACGACAGGAAGCTCCTACGAGCAGTACTTC
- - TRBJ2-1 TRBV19 CATKQDRSSYNEQFF TGTGCCACCAAACAGGACCGAAGCTCCTACAATGAGCAGTTCTTC
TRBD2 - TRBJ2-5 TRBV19 CASSIGGGEQETQYF TGTGCCAGTAGTATAGGGGGGGGAGAACAAGAGACCCAGTACTTC
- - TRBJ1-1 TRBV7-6 CASRAVGGVDTEAFF TGTGCCAGCAGGGCTGTGGGGGGTGTGGACACTGAAGCTTTCTTT
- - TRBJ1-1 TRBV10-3 CAIRTISNTEAFF TGTGCCATCAGGACGATTAGTAACACTGAAGCTTTCTTT
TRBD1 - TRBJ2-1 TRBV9 CASSVGTGFTYNEQFF TGTGCCAGCAGCGTTGGGACAGGGTTCACCTACAATGAGCAGTTCTTC
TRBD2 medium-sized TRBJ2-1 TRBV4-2 CASSTRLAGVDEQFF TGTGCCAGCAGCACCCGACTAGCGGGAGTGGATGAGCAGTTCTTC
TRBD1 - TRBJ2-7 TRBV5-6 CASSLDRDYEQYF TGTGCCAGCAGCTTAGACAGGGATTACGAGCAGTACTTC
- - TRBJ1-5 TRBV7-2 CASSLALGGQPQHF TGTGCCAGCAGCTTAGCGCTTGGGGGTCAGCCCCAGCATTTT
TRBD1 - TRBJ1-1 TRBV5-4 CASRPDRGRTEAFF TGTGCCAGCAGGCCGGACAGGGGTAGGACTGAAGCTTTCTTT
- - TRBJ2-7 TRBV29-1 CSAETNPYEQYF TGCAGCGCCGAGACGAATCCCTACGAGCAGTACTTC
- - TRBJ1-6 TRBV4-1 CASSQETWTNSPLHF TGCGCCAGCAGCCAAGAGACGTGGACTAATTCACCCCTCCACTTT
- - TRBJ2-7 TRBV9 CASSVDGEPYEQYF TGTGCCAGCAGCGTAGACGGAGAACCCTACGAGCAGTACTTC
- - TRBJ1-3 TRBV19 CASIRGDSGNTIYF TGTGCCAGTATCCGGGGGGACTCTGGAAACACCATATATTTT
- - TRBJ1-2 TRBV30 CAWSVARANYGYTF TGTGCCTGGAGTGTTGCCAGGGCGAACTATGGCTACACCTTC
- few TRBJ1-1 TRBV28 CASSLQGGAFF TGTGCCAGCAGTCTACAGGGAGGAGCTTTCTTT
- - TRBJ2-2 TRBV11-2 CASSLGQGNTGELFF TGTGCCAGCAGCTTGGGCCAGGGTAACACCGGGGAGCTGTTTTTT
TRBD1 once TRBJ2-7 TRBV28 CASRSTGTGPLEQYF TGTGCCAGCAGGTCCACCGGGACAGGGCCCCTCGAGCAGTACTTC
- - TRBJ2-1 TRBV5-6 CASSLGQYNEQFF TGTGCCAGCAGCTTGGGACAGTACAATGAGCAGTTCTTC